Listed below are T cell receptor beta chains from one sample, sequenced in a study of regulatory T cells in long-lasting Graves disease. Each CDR3 protein is one row after TCRdb ran MiXCR on the multiplex PCR reads. The sample shows more than 450,000 distinct CDR3 sequences, 16% of them seen only once. These sequences were also reported in another study, on T cells in Graves' hyperthyroidism and ophthalmopathy.

Sequenced here: peripheral blood mononuclear cells (PBMCs), sampled at new diagnosis, from a patient treated with antithyroid drugs. The receptors originated from a man aged 35 to 55 with Graves disease. Each CDR3 is given with its conserved first and last residue. D genes are given only for firm matches. Rows may omit the clone size; those that give it use once, few, many or a size class.

J: TRBJ1-2
V: TRBV28
length: 14
D: TRBD1
size: many
DNA: TGTGCCAGCAGCTTCAGGGGGCGCAGCTATGGCTACACCTTC
CDR3: CASSFRGRSYGYTF

J: TRBJ2-5
V: TRBV29-1
length: 15
D: NA
size: NA
DNA: TGCAGCGTTGAGCCTACCGGGACATCCCAAGAGACCCAGTACTTC
CDR3: CSVEPTGTSQETQYF

J: TRBJ2-1
V: TRBV12-5
length: 15
D: TRBD2
size: NA
DNA: TGTGCTAGTGGACTAGCGGGAGGGCCAAGCAATGAGCAGTTCTTC
CDR3: CASGLAGGPSNEQFF

J: TRBJ2-4
V: TRBV14
length: 15
D: TRBD2
size: NA
DNA: TGTGCCAGCAGCGAACTAGCGGGAGTTGGAAACATTCAGTACTTC
CDR3: CASSELAGVGNIQYF

J: TRBJ2-2
V: TRBV12-3/TRBV12-4
length: 13
D: NA
size: many
DNA: TGTGCCAGCACCCTGGCGGGTCCCGGGGAGCTGTTTTTT
CDR3: CASTLAGPGELFF

J: TRBJ2-1
V: TRBV7-9
length: 12
D: NA
size: once
DNA: TGTGCCAGCAGCCTCCCCCTCGATGAGCAGTTCTTC
CDR3: CASSLPLDEQFF

J: TRBJ2-4
V: TRBV12-3/TRBV12-4
length: 13
D: NA
size: many
DNA: TGTGCCAGCAGTCCGGGACCCAAAAACACTCAGTACTTC
CDR3: CASSPGPKNTQYF

J: TRBJ2-1
V: TRBV7-2
length: 16
D: NA
size: few
DNA: TGTGCCAGCAGCTTAATAGCCTGGAGCTCCTACAATGAGCAGTTCTTC
CDR3: CASSLIAWSSYNEQFF

J: TRBJ1-2
V: TRBV5-1
length: 15
D: NA
size: NA
DNA: TGCGCCAGCAGCTTGGATGGAGGGGGGTACTATGGCTACACCTTC
CDR3: CASSLDGGGYYGYTF

J: TRBJ1-1
V: TRBV30
length: 13
D: NA
size: many
DNA: TGTGCCTGGAGTTTGGGTGGGAACACTGAAGCTTTCTTT
CDR3: CAWSLGGNTEAFF

J: TRBJ2-5
V: TRBV20-1
length: 12
D: NA
size: NA
DNA: TGCAGTGCAGAGCAACTCCCAGAGACCCAGTACTTC
CDR3: CSAEQLPETQYF

J: TRBJ2-1
V: TRBV7-2
length: 14
D: NA
size: many
DNA: TGTGCCAGCAGCTTAGGGCGGGAATACAATGAGCAGTTCTTC
CDR3: CASSLGREYNEQFF

J: TRBJ1-5
V: TRBV24-1
length: 14
D: TRBD1
size: many
DNA: TGTGCCACCAGTGACACAGGGGGCAATCAGCCCCAGCATTTT
CDR3: CATSDTGGNQPQHF

J: TRBJ2-5
V: TRBV6-1
length: 14
D: TRBD1
size: many
DNA: TGTGCCAGCAGTGACCCAGGGGGCCAAGAGACCCAGTACTTC
CDR3: CASSDPGGQETQYF

J: TRBJ2-1
V: TRBV9
length: 15
D: TRBD2
size: NA
DNA: TGTGCCAGCAGCGTAGAGGGAGGGTCCTACAATGAGCAGTTCTTC
CDR3: CASSVEGGSYNEQFF

J: TRBJ1-6
V: TRBV5-1
length: 14
D: TRBD1
size: NA
DNA: TGCGCCAGCAGCTTGGACCAGGGGGTCACACCCCTCCACTTT
CDR3: CASSLDQGVTPLHF

J: TRBJ2-4
V: TRBV13
length: 14
D: NA
size: many
DNA: TGTGCCAGCAGACCCCCAGGGGGGGGAAACATTCAGTACTTC
CDR3: CASRPPGGGNIQYF

J: TRBJ2-3
V: TRBV28
length: 13
D: TRBD2
size: many
DNA: TGTGCCACCGAGCGGGACCTCACAGATACGCAGTATTTT
CDR3: CATERDLTDTQYF

J: TRBJ1-1
V: TRBV27
length: 12
D: NA
size: many
DNA: TGTGCCAGCAGTCCCCCAGGGCGGCCAGCTTTCTTT
CDR3: CASSPPGRPAFF

J: TRBJ2-4
V: TRBV7-2
length: 17
D: TRBD2
size: NA
DNA: TGTGCCAGCAGCTACCTGACTAGCGGGATAGCCAAAAACATTCAGTACTTC
CDR3: CASSYLTSGIAKNIQYF

J: TRBJ2-2
V: TRBV15
length: 13
D: NA
size: few
DNA: TGTGCCACCAGCAGAGCGCCGGCCGGGGAGCTGTTTTTT
CDR3: CATSRAPAGELFF

J: TRBJ1-2
V: TRBV5-1
length: 14
D: NA
size: many
DNA: TGCGCCAGCAGCAGGGACACTACTAACTATGGCTACACCTTC
CDR3: CASSRDTTNYGYTF

J: TRBJ2-4
V: TRBV5-5
length: 15
D: NA
size: NA
DNA: TGTGCCAGCAGCTTGGATCTGGGGGGCAAAAACATTCAGTACTTC
CDR3: CASSLDLGGKNIQYF

J: TRBJ1-2
V: TRBV3-1
length: 13
D: NA
size: NA
DNA: TGTGCCAGCAGTTTCGGCAGGGTGAGCGGCTACACCTTC
CDR3: CASSFGRVSGYTF

J: TRBJ1-4
V: TRBV28
length: 15
D: NA
size: many
DNA: TGTGCCAGCAACTCTCAGGAGGGACTAGGGGAAAAACTGTTTTTT
CDR3: CASNSQEGLGEKLFF

J: TRBJ2-2
V: TRBV6-1
length: 13
D: NA
size: NA
DNA: TGTGCCAGCAGTGTGCATCAATCCGGGGAGCTGTTTTTT
CDR3: CASSVHQSGELFF

J: TRBJ1-1
V: TRBV3-1
length: 15
D: NA
size: many
DNA: TGTGCCAGCAGCCAAGGGACACGGAAAAACACTGAAGCTTTCTTT
CDR3: CASSQGTRKNTEAFF

J: TRBJ2-2
V: TRBV19
length: 15
D: NA
size: NA
DNA: TGTGCCAGTAGTCAAATGCAGGGTTATACCGGGGAGCTGTTTTTT
CDR3: CASSQMQGYTGELFF

J: TRBJ1-2
V: TRBV6-5
length: 17
D: TRBD1
size: many
DNA: TGTGCCAGCAGTTCACCCCCTGGACAGGTTGGGGGCTATGGCTACACCTTC
CDR3: CASSSPPGQVGGYGYTF

J: TRBJ2-1
V: TRBV30
length: 15
D: TRBD1
size: many
DNA: TGTGCCTGGAGTGTATGGGACAGGGGCACCAATGAGCAGTTCTTC
CDR3: CAWSVWDRGTNEQFF

J: TRBJ2-5
V: TRBV5-4
length: 16
D: TRBD2
size: NA
DNA: TGTGCCAGCAGCTTGGCCGGGACTAGCGGTAAAGAGACCCAGTACTTC
CDR3: CASSLAGTSGKETQYF

J: TRBJ2-7
V: TRBV11-2
length: 14
D: TRBD1
size: many
DNA: TGTGCCAGCAGCTTAGAGCCGACAGGGAGCGAGCAGTACTTC
CDR3: CASSLEPTGSEQYF

J: TRBJ2-5
V: TRBV2
length: 14
D: NA
size: many
DNA: TGTGCCAGCAGTGAAATGGGGGTCGGGGAGACCCAGTACTTC
CDR3: CASSEMGVGETQYF

J: TRBJ2-2
V: TRBV5-1
length: 16
D: NA
size: many
DNA: TGCGCCAGCAGCCCGGAAGGGGGGAGAGGCACCGGGGAGCTGTTTTTT
CDR3: CASSPEGGRGTGELFF

J: TRBJ2-5
V: TRBV30
length: 13
D: TRBD2
size: many
DNA: TGTGCCTGGAGTGGCGGGAGGAGGGAGACCCAGTACTTC
CDR3: CAWSGGRRETQYF

J: TRBJ2-2
V: TRBV2
length: 14
D: TRBD1
size: NA
DNA: TGTGCCAGCAGTGGGAACAGGGGCACCGGGGAGCTGTTTTTT
CDR3: CASSGNRGTGELFF

J: TRBJ2-1
V: TRBV6-2/TRBV6-3
length: 15
D: NA
size: NA
DNA: TGTGCCAGCACCCAAGACTCCCTCTCGGGCAATGAGCAGTTCTTC
CDR3: CASTQDSLSGNEQFF

J: TRBJ1-1
V: TRBV6-2/TRBV6-3
length: 14
D: NA
size: NA
DNA: TGTGCCAGCAGTTACTCAGGACAGCCTGGGCGGGCTTTCTTT
CDR3: CASSYSGQPGRAFF

J: TRBJ1-5
V: TRBV12-3/TRBV12-4
length: 13
D: NA
size: NA
DNA: TGTGCCAGCAGTTTATCAGGGACGAAGCCCCAGCATTTT
CDR3: CASSLSGTKPQHF

J: TRBJ1-2
V: TRBV5-4
length: 12
D: NA
size: NA
DNA: TGTGCCAGCAGCCCGAATAGTGATGGCTACACCTTC
CDR3: CASSPNSDGYTF

J: TRBJ1-2
V: TRBV28
length: 13
D: NA
size: NA
DNA: TGTGCCAGCAGGGGACCAGGGATCTATGGCTACACCTTC
CDR3: CASRGPGIYGYTF

J: TRBJ2-3
V: TRBV28
length: 16
D: NA
size: many
DNA: TGTGCCAGCAGCCAGCCCCCTGGCGGGATGCCCGATACGCAGTATTTT
CDR3: CASSQPPGGMPDTQYF

J: TRBJ2-4
V: TRBV11-2
length: 15
D: TRBD2
size: NA
DNA: TGTGCCAGCAGCTCCCCTGCGGGAGGGGAAAACATTCAGTACTTC
CDR3: CASSSPAGGENIQYF